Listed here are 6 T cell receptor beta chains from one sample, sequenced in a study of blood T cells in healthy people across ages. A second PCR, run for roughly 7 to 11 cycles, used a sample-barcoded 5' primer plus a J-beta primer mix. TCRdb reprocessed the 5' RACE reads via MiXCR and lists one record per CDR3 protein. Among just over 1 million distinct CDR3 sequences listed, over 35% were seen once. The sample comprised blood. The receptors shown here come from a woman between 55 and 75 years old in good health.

The CDR3, as DNA: TGTGCCAGCAGACCCGATCGGAGGGGAGGCGGTGAGCAGTTCTTC. Its protein is CASRPDRRGGGEQFF. This rearrangement joins TRBV6-5 to TRBJ2-1, with a weak D call TRBD2 (6 bases). The V end lost 6 bases, the J end lost 9 bases, and 21 bases lay between the germline ends. CDR3 size: 15 residues. Per the germline V gene, CDR1 is MNHEY and CDR2 is SVGAGI.

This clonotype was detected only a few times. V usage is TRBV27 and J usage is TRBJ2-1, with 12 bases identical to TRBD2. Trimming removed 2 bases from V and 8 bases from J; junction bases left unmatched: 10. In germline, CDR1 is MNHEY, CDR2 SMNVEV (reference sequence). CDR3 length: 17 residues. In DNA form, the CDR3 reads TGTGCCAGCAGTTTAGGTCTAACGACTAGCGGGAGACATGAGCAGTTCTTC. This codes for CASSLGLTTSGRHEQFF.

In nucleotides, the CDR3 is TGTGCCAGCAGCTTAGAAGTCGGTGGGTACGAGCAGTACTTC. The encoded protein is CASSLEVGGYEQYF. The V gene is TRBV7-9, the J gene TRBJ2-5; D is undetermined. The better agreement between TRBJ2-7 and the DNA end casts doubt on the J call. The CDR3 extends over 14 amino acids. CDR1 is SEHNR, CDR2 FQNEAQ, per germline (reference sequence).

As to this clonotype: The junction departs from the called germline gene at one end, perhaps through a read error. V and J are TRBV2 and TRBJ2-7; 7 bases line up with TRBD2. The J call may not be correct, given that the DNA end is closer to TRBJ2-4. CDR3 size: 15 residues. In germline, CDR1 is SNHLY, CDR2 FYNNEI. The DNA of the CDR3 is TGTGCCAGCAGAACGGGCAGACTAGCCAAAACCATTCAGTACTTC. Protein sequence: CASRTGRLAKTIQYF.

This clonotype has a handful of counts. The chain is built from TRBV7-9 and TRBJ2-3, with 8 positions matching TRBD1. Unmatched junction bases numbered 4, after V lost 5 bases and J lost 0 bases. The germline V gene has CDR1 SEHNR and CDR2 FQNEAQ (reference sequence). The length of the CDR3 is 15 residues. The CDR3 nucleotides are TGTGCCAGCAGCCAGACAGGGGCTAGCACAGATACGCAGTATTTT. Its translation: CASSQTGASTDTQYF.

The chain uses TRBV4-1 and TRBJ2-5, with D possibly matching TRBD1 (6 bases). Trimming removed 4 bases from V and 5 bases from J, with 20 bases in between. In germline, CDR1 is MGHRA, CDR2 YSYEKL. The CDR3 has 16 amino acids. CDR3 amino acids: CASSLTGGGPGETQYF. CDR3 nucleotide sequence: TGCGCCAGCAGCCTGACAGGAGGCGGCCCGGGGGAGACCCAGTACTTC.